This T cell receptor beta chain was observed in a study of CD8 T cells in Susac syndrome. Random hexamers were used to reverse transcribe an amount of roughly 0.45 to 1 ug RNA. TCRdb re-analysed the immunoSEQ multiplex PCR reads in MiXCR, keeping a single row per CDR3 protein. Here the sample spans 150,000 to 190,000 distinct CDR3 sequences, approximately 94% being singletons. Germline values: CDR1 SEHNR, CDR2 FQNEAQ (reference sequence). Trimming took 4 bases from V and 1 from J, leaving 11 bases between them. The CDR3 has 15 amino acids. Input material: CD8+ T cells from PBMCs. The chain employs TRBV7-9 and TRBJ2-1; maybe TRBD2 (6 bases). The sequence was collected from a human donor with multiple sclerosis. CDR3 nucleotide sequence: TGTGCCAGCAGCTCGGGGGTCAGATCCTACAATGAGCAGTTCTTC. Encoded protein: CASSSGVRSYNEQFF.